Given below is one T cell receptor beta chain in context. Germline loops: CDR1 SGDLS, CDR2 YYNGEE. The CDR3 sequence is 17 residues long. V lost 3 bases to trimming and J lost 3 bases; unmatched junction nucleotides: 8. Clones were sequenced by immunoSEQ multiplex PCR, and TCRdb holds only the in-frame ones, with some missing. The sample has some 120,000 clones, over 75% seen once. The entry originates in a study of T cell responses to AZD1222 COVID-19 vaccine. The TCR comes from an adult in good health. Sequencing used peripheral blood, obtained on day 0 of AZD1222 vaccination. The chain employs TRBV9 and TRBJ1-5; 11 nucleotides match TRBD1. Here the CDR3 reads CASSEGDRGAANQPQHF. DNA of the CDR3: TGTGCCAGCAGCGAGGGGGACAGGGGGGCGGCCAATCAGCCCCAGCATTTT.